The T cell receptor beta chain described here comes from a study of T-cell reconstitution after alpha-beta-depleted transplantation in children. The study's findings and limits: Surviving recipient T cells and thymic progenitors underlay high day-60 TCRbeta diversity in some patients. One year after transplant, T-cell counts and diversity came mostly from newly produced T cells. In patients about two months after transplant, alpha-beta T cells reportedly arose from several hundred expanded graft clones.

The CDR3 has 14 amino acids. Per the germline V gene, CDR1 is DFQATT and CDR2 is SNEGSKA (reference sequence). Trimming pared 6 bases from V and 1 base from J, leaving 15 bases between. It was with unique molecular identifiers that the TCRbeta library was prepared. TCRdb reanalysed the PCR reads using MiXCR and keeps one entry per CDR3 protein. This table holds about 300,000 distinct CDR3 sequences, about 7.3% found once. A few counts support this clonotype. Antigen unknown. This chain uses TRBV20-1 with TRBJ1-1; D possibly corresponds to TRBD1 (6 bases). The sequence came from a female patient aged 2-9 years who had a stem cell transplant for Fanconi anemia, so the T cells may come from the graft donor. The sequencing used peripheral blood, collected 360 days after TCRalphabeta/CD19-depleted stem cell transplant. CDR3 loop: CSATQGWGNTEAFF. The CDR3, as DNA: TGCAGTGCCACACAGGGATGGGGGAACACTGAAGCTTTCTTT.